This T cell receptor (beta chain) was profiled in a study of lymphopenia after photon versus proton radiotherapy. Whole-study findings and limits: Post-nadir TCR diversity decline inversely tracked overall survival among those who died. Better survival with proton therapy was suggested as possible, not demonstrated. Relative stability marked proton patients; photon patients lost diversity and naive cells. After lymphocyte nadir, photon-treated repertoires showed oligoclonal expansion, especially CD8+ Temra.

The CDR3 is 23 residues long. This clone appeared once. What it binds is not known. Profiling relied on immunoSEQ multiplex PCR, and the TCRdb table lists in-frame clones only, not all of them. This table has about 12,000 clones, around 92% appearing once. This chain uses TRBV21-1 with TRBJ2-2; TRBD2, as called in the table, went unchecked against the DNA. TRBV21-1 is labeled a pseudogene. The TCR comes from a man aged 55 to 70 with pancreatic cancer. The sequencing here drew on peripheral blood, taken from a patient treated with proton-based radiotherapy. CDR3 coding DNA: TGTGCCAGCAGCAAAGCGCCCCTACTAGCGGGAGGCCTTATGAACCCGAACACCGGGGAGCTGTTTTTT. Amino acids: CASSKAPLLAGGLMNPNTGELFF.